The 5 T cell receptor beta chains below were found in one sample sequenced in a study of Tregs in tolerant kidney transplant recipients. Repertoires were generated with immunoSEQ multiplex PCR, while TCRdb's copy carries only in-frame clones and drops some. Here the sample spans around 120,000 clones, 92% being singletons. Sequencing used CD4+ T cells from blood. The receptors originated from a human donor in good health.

CDR3 in DNA: TGCGCCAGCAGCCAAGCAACTAATGAAAAACTGTTTTTT. As protein: CASSQATNEKLFF. The rearrangement uses TRBV5-1 and TRBJ1-4; D is ambiguous. Germline CDR1 reads SGHRS; CDR2 reads YFSETQ. The CDR3 has 13 amino acids. Trimming took off 4 bases at V and 0 bases at J, with 4 bases between the two ends.

The CDR3 nucleotides read TGTGCCAGCAGCCAAGAAGGGTGGCCAACCTACAATGAGCAGTTCTTC. Translated: CASSQEGWPTYNEQFF. This chain connects TRBV4-2 to TRBJ2-1; no reliable D call. This CDR3 is built from 16 residues. Germline CDR1 and CDR2: LGHNA and YNFKEQ. V lost 0 bases and J lost 2, with 11 bases in between.

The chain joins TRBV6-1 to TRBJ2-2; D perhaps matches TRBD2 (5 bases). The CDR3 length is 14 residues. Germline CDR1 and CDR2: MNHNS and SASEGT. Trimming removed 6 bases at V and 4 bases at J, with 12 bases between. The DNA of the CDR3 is TGTGCCAGCAGCGAGCTCCGGGGCACCGGGGAGCTGTTTTTT. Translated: CASSELRGTGELFF.

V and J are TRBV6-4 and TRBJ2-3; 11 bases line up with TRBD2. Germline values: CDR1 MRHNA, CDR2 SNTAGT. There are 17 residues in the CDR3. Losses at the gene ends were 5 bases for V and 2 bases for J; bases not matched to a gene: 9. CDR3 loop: CASSPSGTSGPTDTQYF. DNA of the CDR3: TGTGCCAGCAGTCCCTCCGGGACTAGCGGACCCACAGATACGCAGTATTTT.

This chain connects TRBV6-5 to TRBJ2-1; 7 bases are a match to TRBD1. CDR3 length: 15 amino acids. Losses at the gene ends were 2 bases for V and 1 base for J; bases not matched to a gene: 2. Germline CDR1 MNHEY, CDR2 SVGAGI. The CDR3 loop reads CASSYSRGSYNEQFF. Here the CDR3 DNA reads TGTGCCAGCAGTTACAGCAGGGGGTCCTACAATGAGCAGTTCTTC.